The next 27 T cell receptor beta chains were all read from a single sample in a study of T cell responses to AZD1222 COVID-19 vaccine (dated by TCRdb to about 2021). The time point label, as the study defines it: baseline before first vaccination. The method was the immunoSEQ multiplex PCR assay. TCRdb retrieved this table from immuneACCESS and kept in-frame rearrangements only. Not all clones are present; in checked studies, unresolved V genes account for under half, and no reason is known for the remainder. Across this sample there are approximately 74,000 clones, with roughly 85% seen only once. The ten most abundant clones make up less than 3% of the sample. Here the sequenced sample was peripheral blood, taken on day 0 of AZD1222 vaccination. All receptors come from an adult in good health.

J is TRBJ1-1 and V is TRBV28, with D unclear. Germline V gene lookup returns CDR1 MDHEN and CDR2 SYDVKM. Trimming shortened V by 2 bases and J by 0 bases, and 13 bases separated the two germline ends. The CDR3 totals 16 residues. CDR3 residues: CASSLSLGDMNTEAFF. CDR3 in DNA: TGTGCCAGCAGTTTAAGCCTGGGAGACATGAACACTGAAGCTTTCTTT.

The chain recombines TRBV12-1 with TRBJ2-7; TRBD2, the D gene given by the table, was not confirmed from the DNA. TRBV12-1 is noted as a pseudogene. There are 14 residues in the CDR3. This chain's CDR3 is CASRGGLADYEQYF. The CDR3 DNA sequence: TGTGCCAGCAGGGGTGGGCTAGCGGACTACGAGCAGTACTTC.

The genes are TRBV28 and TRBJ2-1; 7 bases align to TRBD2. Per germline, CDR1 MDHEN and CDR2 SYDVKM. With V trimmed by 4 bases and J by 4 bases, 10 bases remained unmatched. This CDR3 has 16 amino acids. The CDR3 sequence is CASSSLTAGDYNEQFF. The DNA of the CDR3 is TGTGCCAGCAGTTCGCTAACGGCGGGGGATTACAATGAGCAGTTCTTC.

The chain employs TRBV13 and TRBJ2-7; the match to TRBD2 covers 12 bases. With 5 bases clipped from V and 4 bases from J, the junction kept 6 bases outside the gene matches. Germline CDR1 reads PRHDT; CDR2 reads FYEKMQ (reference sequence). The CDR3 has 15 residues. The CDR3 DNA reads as TGTGCCAGCAGCACACCGACTAGCGGGAGTTACGAGCAGTACTTC. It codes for CASSTPTSGSYEQYF.

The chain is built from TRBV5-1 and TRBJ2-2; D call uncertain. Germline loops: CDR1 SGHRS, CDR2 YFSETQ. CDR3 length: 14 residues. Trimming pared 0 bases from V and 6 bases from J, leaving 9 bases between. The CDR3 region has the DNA TGCGCCAGCAGCTTGGCCATAGAAGCCGGGGAGCTGTTTTTT. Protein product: CASSLAIEAGELFF.

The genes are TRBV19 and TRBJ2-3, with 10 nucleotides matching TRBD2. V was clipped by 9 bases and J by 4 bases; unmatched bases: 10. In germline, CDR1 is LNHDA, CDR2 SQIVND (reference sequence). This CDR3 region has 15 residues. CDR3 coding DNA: TGTGCCAGCCGAAAGGCGGGACTAGCGTCAGATACGCAGTATTTT. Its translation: CASRKAGLASDTQYF.

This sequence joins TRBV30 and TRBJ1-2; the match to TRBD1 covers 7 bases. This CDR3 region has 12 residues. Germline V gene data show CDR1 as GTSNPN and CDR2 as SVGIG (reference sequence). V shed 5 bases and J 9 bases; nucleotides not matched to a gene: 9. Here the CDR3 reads CAWGPGGPSYTF. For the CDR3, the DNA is TGTGCCTGGGGACCAGGGGGACCGAGCTACACCTTC.

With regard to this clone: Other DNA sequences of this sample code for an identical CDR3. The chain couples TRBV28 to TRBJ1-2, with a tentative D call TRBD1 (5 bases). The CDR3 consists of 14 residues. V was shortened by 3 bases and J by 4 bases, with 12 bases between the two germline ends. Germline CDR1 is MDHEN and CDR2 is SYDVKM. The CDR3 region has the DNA TGTGCCAGCAGTTTGCAAGGGGAACTCTATGGCTACACCTTC. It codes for CASSLQGELYGYTF.

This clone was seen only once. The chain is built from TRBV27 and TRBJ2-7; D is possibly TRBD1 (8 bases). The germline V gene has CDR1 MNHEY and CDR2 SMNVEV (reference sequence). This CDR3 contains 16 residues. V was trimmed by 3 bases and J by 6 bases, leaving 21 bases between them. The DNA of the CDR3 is TGTGCCAGCAGTTTTATCGGACAGGGACTATTTCGCGAGCAGTACTTC. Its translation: CASSFIGQGLFREQYF.

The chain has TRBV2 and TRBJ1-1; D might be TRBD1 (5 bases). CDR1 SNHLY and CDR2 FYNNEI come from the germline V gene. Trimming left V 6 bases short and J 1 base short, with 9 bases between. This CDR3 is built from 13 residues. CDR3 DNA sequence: TGTGCCAGCAGGGTTCAGGGGAACACTGAAGCTTTCTTT. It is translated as CASRVQGNTEAFF. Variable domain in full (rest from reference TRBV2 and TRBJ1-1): EPEVTQTPSHQVTQMGQEVILRCVPISNHLYFYWYRQILGQKVEFLVSFYNNEISEKSEIFDDQFSVERPDGSNFTLKIRSTKLEDSAMYFCASRVQGNTEAFFGQGTRLTVV.

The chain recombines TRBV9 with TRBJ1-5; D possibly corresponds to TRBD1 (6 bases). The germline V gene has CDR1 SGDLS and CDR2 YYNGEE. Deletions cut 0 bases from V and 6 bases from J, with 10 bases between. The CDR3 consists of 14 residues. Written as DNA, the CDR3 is TGTGCCAGCAGCGTAGAAGGGGGAGGTCAGCCCCAGCATTTT. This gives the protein CASSVEGGGQPQHF.

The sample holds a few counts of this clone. The CDR3, as DNA: TGTGCCACCAGCAGAGATCGAACAGGGTGGGAGCAGTACTTC. Translated, it gives CATSRDRTGWEQYF. The rearrangement joins TRBV15 to TRBJ2-7; D is possibly TRBD1 (6 bases). The V end lost 0 bases, the J end lost 7 bases, and 13 bases lay between the germline ends. This CDR3 comprises 14 residues. Germline V gene sequence: CDR1 LNHNV, CDR2 YYDKDF (reference sequence). Variable domain in full (rest from reference TRBV15 and TRBJ2-7): DAMVIQNPRYQVTQFGKPVTLSCSQTLNHNVMYWYQQKSSQAPKLLFHYYDKDFNNEADTPDNFQSRRPNTSFCFLDIRSPGLGDTAMYLCATSRDRTGWEQYFGPGTRLTVT.

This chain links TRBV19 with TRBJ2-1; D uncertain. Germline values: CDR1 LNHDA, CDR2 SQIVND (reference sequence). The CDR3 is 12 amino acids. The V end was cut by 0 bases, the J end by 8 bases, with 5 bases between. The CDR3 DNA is TGTGCCAGTAGTATAGATACAGATGAGCAGTTCTTC. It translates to CASSIDTDEQFF.

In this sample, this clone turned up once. The CDR3 region has the DNA TGTGCCAGCAGCCCACGTGGGCAGGGCAACACAGATACGCAGTATTTT. Translated, it gives CASSPRGQGNTDTQYF. The chain recombines TRBV9 with TRBJ2-3, with a possible D match to TRBD1 (5 bases). V was clipped by 4 bases and J by 2 bases, with 17 bases between them. Germline CDR1 reads SGDLS; CDR2 reads YYNGEE. The CDR3 covers 16 residues.

CDR3 region: CASSEVGYEQYF. The CDR3 nucleotides are TGTGCCAGCTCAGAAGTTGGCTACGAGCAGTACTTC. This chain uses TRBV18 with TRBJ2-7; no clear D gene. Germline CDR1 reads KGHSH; CDR2 reads LQKENI. Trimming shortened V by 5 bases and J by 3 bases, and 8 bases separated the two germline ends. The CDR3 has 12 residues. Variable domain in full (rest from reference TRBV18 and TRBJ2-7): NAGVMQNPRHLVRRRGQEARLRCSPMKGHSHVYWYRQLPEEGLKFMVYLQKENIIDESGMPKERFSAEFPKEGPSILRIQQVVRGDSAAYFCASSEVGYEQYFGPGTRLTVT.

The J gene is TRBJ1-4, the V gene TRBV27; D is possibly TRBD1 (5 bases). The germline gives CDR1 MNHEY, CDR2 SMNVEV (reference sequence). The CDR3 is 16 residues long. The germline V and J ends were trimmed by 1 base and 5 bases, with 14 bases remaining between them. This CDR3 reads CASSLLNRQGNEKLFF. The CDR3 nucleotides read TGTGCCAGCAGTTTATTAAATCGGCAGGGCAATGAAAAACTGTTTTTT. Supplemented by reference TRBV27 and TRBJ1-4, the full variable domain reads EAQVTQNPRYLITVTGKKLTVTCSQNMNHEYMSWYRQDPGLGLRQIYYSMNVEVTDKGDVPEGYKVSRKEKRNFPLILESPSPNQTSLYFCASSLLNRQGNEKLFFGSGTQLSVL.

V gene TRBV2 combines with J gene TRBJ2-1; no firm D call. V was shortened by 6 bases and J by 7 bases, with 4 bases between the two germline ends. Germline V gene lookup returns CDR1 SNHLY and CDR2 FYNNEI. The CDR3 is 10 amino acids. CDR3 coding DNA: TGTGCCAGCAGGACAAATGAGCAGTTCTTC. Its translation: CASRTNEQFF.

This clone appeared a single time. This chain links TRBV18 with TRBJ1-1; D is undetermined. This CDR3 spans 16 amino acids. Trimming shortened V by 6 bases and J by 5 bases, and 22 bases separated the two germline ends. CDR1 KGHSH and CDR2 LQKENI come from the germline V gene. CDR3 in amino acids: CASSRGSGEEVTEAFF. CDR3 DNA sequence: TGTGCCAGCTCCCGGGGTTCTGGGGAGGAGGTTACTGAAGCTTTCTTT.

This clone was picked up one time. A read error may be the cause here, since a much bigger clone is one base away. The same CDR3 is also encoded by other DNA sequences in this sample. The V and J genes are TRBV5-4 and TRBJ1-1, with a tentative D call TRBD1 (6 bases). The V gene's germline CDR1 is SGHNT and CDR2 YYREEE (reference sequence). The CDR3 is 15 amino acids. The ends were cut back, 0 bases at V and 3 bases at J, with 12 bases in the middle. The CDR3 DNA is TGTGCCAGCAGCTTGGGGCAGGGGTTGGACACTGAAGCTTTCTTT. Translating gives CASSLGQGLDTEAFF.

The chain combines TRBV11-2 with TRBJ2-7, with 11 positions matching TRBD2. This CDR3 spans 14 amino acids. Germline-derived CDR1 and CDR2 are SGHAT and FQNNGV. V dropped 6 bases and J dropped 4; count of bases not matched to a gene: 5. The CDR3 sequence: CASSGLAGSYEQYF. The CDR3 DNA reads TGTGCCAGCAGTGGACTAGCGGGTAGTTACGAGCAGTACTTC. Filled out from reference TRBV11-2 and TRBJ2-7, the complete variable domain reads EAGVAQSPRYKIIEKRQSVAFWCNPISGHATLYWYQQILGQGPKLLIQFQNNGVVDDSQLPKDRFSAERLKGVDSTLKIQPAKLEDSAVYLCASSGLAGSYEQYFGPGTRLTVT.

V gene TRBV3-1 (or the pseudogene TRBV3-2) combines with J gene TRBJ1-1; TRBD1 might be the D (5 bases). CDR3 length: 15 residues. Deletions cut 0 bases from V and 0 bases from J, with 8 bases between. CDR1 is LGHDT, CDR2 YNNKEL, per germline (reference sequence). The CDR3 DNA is TGTGCCAGCAGCCAAGATCGACAGATGAACACTGAAGCTTTCTTT. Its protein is CASSQDRQMNTEAFF.

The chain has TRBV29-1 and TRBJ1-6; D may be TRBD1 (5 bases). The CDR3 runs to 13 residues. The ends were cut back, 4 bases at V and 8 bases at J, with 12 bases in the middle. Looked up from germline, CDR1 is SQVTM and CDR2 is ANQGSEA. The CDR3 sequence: CSVAGTRDSPLHF. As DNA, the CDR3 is TGCAGCGTTGCTGGGACCCGCGATTCACCCCTCCACTTT.

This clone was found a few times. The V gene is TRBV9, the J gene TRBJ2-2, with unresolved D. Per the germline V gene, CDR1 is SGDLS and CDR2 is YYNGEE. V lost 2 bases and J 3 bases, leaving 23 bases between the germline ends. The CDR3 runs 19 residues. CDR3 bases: TGTGCCAGCAGCGTTTCCATCGGCGCTGTGCGTCTGGACACCGGGGAGCTGTTTTTT. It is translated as CASSVSIGAVRLDTGELFF. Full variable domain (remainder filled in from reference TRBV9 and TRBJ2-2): DSGVTQTPKHLITATGQRVTLRCSPRSGDLSVYWYQQSLDQGLQFLIQYYNGEERAKGNILERFSAQQFPDLHSELNLSSLELGDSALYFCASSVSIGAVRLDTGELFFGEGSRLTVL.

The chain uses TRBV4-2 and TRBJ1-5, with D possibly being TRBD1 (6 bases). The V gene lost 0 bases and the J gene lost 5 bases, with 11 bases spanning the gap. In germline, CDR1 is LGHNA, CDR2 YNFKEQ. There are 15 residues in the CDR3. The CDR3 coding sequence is TGTGCCAGCAGCCAAGATGGGGGGGCCTATCAGCCCCAGCATTTT. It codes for CASSQDGGAYQPQHF.

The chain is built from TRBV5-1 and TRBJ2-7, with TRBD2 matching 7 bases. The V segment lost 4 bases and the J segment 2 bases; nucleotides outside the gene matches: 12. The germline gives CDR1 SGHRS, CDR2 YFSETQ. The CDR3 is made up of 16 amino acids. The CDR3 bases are TGCGCCAGCAGCCAAAATCCAGGGAGGGCCACCTACGAGCAGTACTTC. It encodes CASSQNPGRATYEQYF.

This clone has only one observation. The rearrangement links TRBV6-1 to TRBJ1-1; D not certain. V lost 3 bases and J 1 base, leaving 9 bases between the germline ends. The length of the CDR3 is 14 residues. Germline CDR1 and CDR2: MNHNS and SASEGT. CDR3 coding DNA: TGTGCCAGCAGTGATATGGTGGGGAACACTGAAGCTTTCTTT. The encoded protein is CASSDMVGNTEAFF.

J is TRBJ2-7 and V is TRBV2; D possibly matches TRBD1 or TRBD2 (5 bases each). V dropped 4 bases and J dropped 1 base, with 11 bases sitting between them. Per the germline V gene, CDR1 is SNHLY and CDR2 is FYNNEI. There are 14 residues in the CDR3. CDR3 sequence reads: CASSVGDGSYEQYF. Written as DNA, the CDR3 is TGTGCCAGCAGTGTAGGGGACGGATCCTACGAGCAGTACTTC.